The sequence of this T cell receptor beta chain was determined in a study of CD8 T cells in Susac syndrome. Study outcomes and limitations: It was acknowledged by the study that relatively few individuals were included in its TCR sequencing and HLA analysis.

With random hexamers, reverse transcription was performed on about 0.5 to 1 ug of RNA. Using its own MiXCR run on the immunoSEQ multiplex PCR reads, TCRdb lists one record per CDR3 protein. The sample gives 150,000 or so distinct CDR3 sequences, roughly 94% of which show up once; just over 0.2% is in the top ten. CD8+ and CD4+ blood T cells underwent TCR beta sequencing. The patients who served as multiple sclerosis controls were treatment-naive and had stable or active relapsing-remitting disease that fulfilled the revised McDonald criteria. TEMRA cells were FACS-enriched, with CD8+ and CD4+ T cells isolated negatively. To note about this clonotype: Its target is unknown.

The germline gives CDR1 GTSNPN, CDR2 SVGIG (reference sequence). CDR3 size: 13 residues. With 5 bases removed from V and 4 bases from J, the gap between germline ends came to 12 bases. This receptor was identified in a human donor with multiple sclerosis. Material: CD8+ T cells from PBMCs. The chain carries TRBV30 and TRBJ2-1; the D call may be TRBD1 or TRBD2 (5 bases each). This CDR3 is CAWGDGSYNEQFF. DNA for the CDR3: TGTGCCTGGGGGGACGGCAGTTACAATGAGCAGTTCTTC.